This T cell receptor (beta chain) was obtained from a study of T cell clusters in autoimmune cytopenias. TRB was amplified from about 270 ng of peripheral blood genomic DNA per sample. Germline V CDR1 and CDR2: MNHEY, SMNVEV (reference sequence). This CDR3 spans 14 amino acids. General observations from the study: A dominant lymphoma-associated repertoire apparently masked the cluster-lack signature in secondary cytopenia versus chronic lymphocytic leukemia. TRB repertoire shifts in secondary cytopenia and chronic lymphocytic leukemia mostly reflected lymphoma, not autoimmunity. The T cell clusters came from computational analysis alone and lack functional validation.

TRB rearrangements were amplified by touch-down multiplex PCR with mixed TRB-A/B primers. TCRdb reprocessed the multiplex PCR reads and reports one entry per CDR3 protein, with no DNA. The table counts 3,500 to 4,000 distinct CDR3 sequences; roughly 15% lies in the top ten. A word on this clonotype: No antigen is known for it.

Sequencing input: peripheral blood. The V gene is TRBV27, the J gene TRBJ2-7; lacking DNA, the TRBD2 call made by TCRdb goes unchecked. This clonotype was sampled from a human donor with an autoimmune cytopenia or autoimmune hepatitis (not recorded which). The CDR3 sequence is CASSLTSGLYEQYF.